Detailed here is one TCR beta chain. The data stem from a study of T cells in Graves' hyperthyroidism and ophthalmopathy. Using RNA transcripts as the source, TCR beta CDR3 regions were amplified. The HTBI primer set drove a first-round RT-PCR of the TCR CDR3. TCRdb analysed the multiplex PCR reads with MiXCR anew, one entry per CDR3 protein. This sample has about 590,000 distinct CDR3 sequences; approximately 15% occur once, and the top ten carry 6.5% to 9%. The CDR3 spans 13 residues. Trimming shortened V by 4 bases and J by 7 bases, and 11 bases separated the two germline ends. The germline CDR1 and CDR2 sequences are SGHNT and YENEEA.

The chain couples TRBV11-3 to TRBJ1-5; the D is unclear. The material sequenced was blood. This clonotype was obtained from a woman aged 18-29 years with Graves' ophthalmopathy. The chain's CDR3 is CASSSGFQQPQHF. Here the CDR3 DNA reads TGTGCCAGCAGCTCTGGGTTTCAACAGCCCCAGCATTTT.